Listed below are T cell receptor beta chains from one sample, sequenced in a study of blood T cell repertoires in COVID-19. The method was immunoSEQ multiplex PCR; TCRdb's version includes in-frame clones alone and lacks a portion of them. The sample includes about 200,000 clones, more than 80% seen only once; the top ten take around 8.9%. Source material: PBMCs or T cells enriched from blood (not recorded which). Source of these receptors: a woman under 30 who had recovered from COVID-19. Each CDR3 is given with its conserved first and last residue. D genes are given only for firm matches. Clone size is not always given. Where it is, it says once, few, many or a class for expanded clones.

clone_size j_call v_call d_call cdr3_aa cdr3_nt
- TRBJ2-7 TRBV4-2 - CASSQHTGAQYF TGTGCCAGCAGCCAACATACGGGAGCGCAGTACTTC
- TRBJ1-5 TRBV7-2 - CASSLQDHQPQHF TGTGCCAGCAGCTTACAGGATCATCAGCCCCAGCATTTT
- TRBJ2-7 TRBV27 - CASSSIPQGPLHEQYF TGTGCCAGCAGTTCGATTCCACAGGGTCCTCTCCACGAGCAGTACTTC
- TRBJ2-7 TRBV10-3 TRBD2 CAISRLAGGSYEQYF TGTGCCATCAGCCGACTAGCGGGGGGATCCTACGAGCAGTACTTC
- TRBJ1-1 TRBV2 - CASSEPRLGGNTEAFF TGTGCCAGCAGTGAACCTCGCCTCGGGGGGAACACTGAAGCTTTCTTT
- TRBJ1-2 TRBV6-6 - CASSSQGSYGYTF TGTGCCAGCAGTTCTCAGGGGAGCTATGGCTACACCTTC
- TRBJ1-3 TRBV18 - CASSPFLARTPVSGNTIYF TGTGCCAGCTCACCATTTTTAGCGAGGACGCCGGTCTCTGGAAACACCATATATTTT
- TRBJ2-2 TRBV7-9 - CASSLQGVGTGELFF TGTGCCAGCAGCTTGCAGGGCGTGGGTACCGGGGAGCTGTTTTTT
once TRBJ2-5 TRBV6-5 TRBD2 CASSLVPGTRGETQYF TGTGCCAGCAGTTTAGTCCCCGGGACTAGAGGGGAGACCCAGTACTTC
- TRBJ2-7 TRBV19 - CASRPQQGRYEQYF TGTGCCAGTAGGCCGCAACAGGGGAGGTACGAGCAGTACTTC
- TRBJ2-5 TRBV4-1 - CASSQVLVLETQYF TGCGCCAGCAGCCAAGTTTTAGTCCTCGAGACCCAGTACTTC
- TRBJ2-1 TRBV2 - CASSVTRESSYNEQFF TGTGCCAGCAGTGTCACGAGGGAAAGCTCCTACAATGAGCAGTTCTTC
- TRBJ2-4 TRBV28 - CASSLSLQNIQYF TGTGCCAGCAGTTTAAGCCTTCAAAACATTCAGTACTTC
- TRBJ1-6 TRBV6-5 TRBD1 CASNYQGAPSPLHF TGTGCCAGCAATTACCAGGGGGCCCCTTCACCCCTCCACTTT
- TRBJ2-3 TRBV30 TRBD1 CAWNRDRRTDTQYF TGTGCCTGGAATAGGGACAGACGCACAGATACGCAGTATTTT
- TRBJ1-1 TRBV7-2 - CASSLAKQGAEAFF TGTGCCAGCAGCTTAGCCAAGCAGGGCGCTGAAGCTTTCTTT
- TRBJ2-7 TRBV4-1 TRBD1 CASSQQGAYEQYF TGCGCCAGCAGCCAACAGGGGGCCTACGAGCAGTACTTC
- TRBJ1-2 TRBV6-5 - CASSSETGYGYTF TGTGCCAGCAGTTCGGAGACCGGCTATGGCTACACCTTC
- TRBJ1-2 TRBV2 TRBD1 CASMGQGPHGYTF TGTGCCAGCATGGGACAGGGACCCCATGGCTACACCTTC
once TRBJ2-7 TRBV9 - CASSVAGSYEQYF TGTGCCAGCAGCGTGGCCGGGTCCTACGAGCAGTACTTC